This TCR beta chain was sequenced in a study of blood T cell repertoires in COVID-19. Study-level background: The study drew acute and convalescent COVID-19 samples from the United States, Italy and Spain.

Original handling: Scientists estimated how many nucleated cells there were by amplifying reference gene primers. Some clones are missing from TCRdb's copy, which holds only in-frame ones; the method was immunoSEQ multiplex PCR. The DNA gave D and trimming, while V, J and clone size come from that table. The sample has 130,000 to 150,000 clones; roughly 84% are singletons. The V end was cut by 0 bases, the J end by 0 bases, with 10 bases between. This CDR3 is built from 16 residues. Looked up from germline, CDR1 is SGHTS and CDR2 is YDEGEE. The chain recombines TRBV5-8 with TRBJ2-4; D call uncertain. The source material was peripheral blood. The sequence came from a human donor with acute or convalescent COVID-19. The donor label of this sample is uncertain. CDR3 coding DNA: TGTGCCAGCAGCTTGGGGGCAGTCCTAGCCAAAAACATTCAGTACTTC. Protein sequence: CASSLGAVLAKNIQYF. The entire variable domain, with the rest obtained from reference TRBV5-8 and TRBJ2-4, is as follows: EAGVTQSPTHLIKTRGQQATLRCSPISGHTSVYWYQQALGLGLQFLLWYDEGEERNRGNFPPRFSGRQFPNYSSELNVNALELEDSALYLCASSLGAVLAKNIQYFGAGTRLSVL.